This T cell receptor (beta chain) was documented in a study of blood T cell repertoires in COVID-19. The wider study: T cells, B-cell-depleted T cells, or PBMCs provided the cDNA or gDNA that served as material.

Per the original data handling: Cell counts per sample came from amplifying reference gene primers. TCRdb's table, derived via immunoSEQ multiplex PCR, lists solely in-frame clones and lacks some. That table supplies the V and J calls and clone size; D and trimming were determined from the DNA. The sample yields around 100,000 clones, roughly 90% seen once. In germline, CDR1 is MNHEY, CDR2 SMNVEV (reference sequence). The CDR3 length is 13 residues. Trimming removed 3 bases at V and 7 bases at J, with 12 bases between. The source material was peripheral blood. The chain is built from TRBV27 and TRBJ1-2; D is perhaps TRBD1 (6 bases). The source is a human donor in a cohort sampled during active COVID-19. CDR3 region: CASSLGGQAGYTF. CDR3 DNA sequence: TGTGCCAGCAGTTTGGGGGGGCAGGCTGGCTACACCTTC.